The TCR beta chain described here comes from a study of T cells in Graves' hyperthyroidism and ophthalmopathy. As for the study in general: The blood sample was taken at first diagnosis, before treatment began. Whole-study results and caveats: In the analysis, a 13 V-J model separated ophthalmopathy from stable hyperthyroidism. Model predictions of ophthalmopathy came a median around 6.5 months before onset. Within blood appeared most thyroid clonotypes that had expanded above 0.001.

TCR beta CDR3 regions were amplified from RNA transcripts. First-round RT-PCR of the TCR CDR3 relied on the HTBI primer set. One entry per CDR3 protein, called by TCRdb with MiXCR from the multiplex PCR reads. The sample consists of around 340,000 distinct CDR3 sequences, around 20% of them appearing once. The ends were cut back, 7 bases at V and 1 base at J, with 16 bases in the middle. The CDR3 is 15 residues long. Looked up from germline, CDR1 is SNHLY and CDR2 is FYNNEI. In this sample, this clonotype turned up many times. Its specificity is not known. The sequenced sample consisted of blood. The receptor comes from a woman between 50 and 59 years old with Graves' hyperthyroidism. The chain joins TRBV2 to TRBJ1-2; D gene uncertain. The CDR3 nucleotides read TGTGCCAGCACCGAGAGAGGGAACGGTAACTATGGCTACACCTTC. Amino acid sequence: CASTERGNGNYGYTF.